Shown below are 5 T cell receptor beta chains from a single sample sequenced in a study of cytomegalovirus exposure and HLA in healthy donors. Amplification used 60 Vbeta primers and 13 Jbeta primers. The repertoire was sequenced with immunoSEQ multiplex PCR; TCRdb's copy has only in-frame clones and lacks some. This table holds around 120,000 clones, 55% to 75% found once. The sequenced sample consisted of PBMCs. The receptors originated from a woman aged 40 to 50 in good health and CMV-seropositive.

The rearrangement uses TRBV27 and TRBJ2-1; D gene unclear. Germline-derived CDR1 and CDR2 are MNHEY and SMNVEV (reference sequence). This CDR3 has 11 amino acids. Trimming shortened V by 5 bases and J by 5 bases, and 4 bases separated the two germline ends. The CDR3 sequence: CASSLNNEQFF. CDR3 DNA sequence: TGTGCCAGCAGTCTAAACAATGAGCAGTTCTTC.

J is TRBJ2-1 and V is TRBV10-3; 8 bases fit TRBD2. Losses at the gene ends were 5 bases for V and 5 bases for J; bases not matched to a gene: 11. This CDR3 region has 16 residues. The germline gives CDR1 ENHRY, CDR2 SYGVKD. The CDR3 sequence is CAISTGSGGQNNEQFF. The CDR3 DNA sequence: TGTGCCATCAGTACGGGGAGCGGGGGACAAAACAATGAGCAGTTCTTC.

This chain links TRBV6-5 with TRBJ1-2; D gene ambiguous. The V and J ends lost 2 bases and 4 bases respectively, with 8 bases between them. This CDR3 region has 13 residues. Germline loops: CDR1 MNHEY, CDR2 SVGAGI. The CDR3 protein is CASSYDEGYGYTF. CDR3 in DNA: TGTGCCAGCAGTTACGACGAGGGCTATGGCTACACCTTC.

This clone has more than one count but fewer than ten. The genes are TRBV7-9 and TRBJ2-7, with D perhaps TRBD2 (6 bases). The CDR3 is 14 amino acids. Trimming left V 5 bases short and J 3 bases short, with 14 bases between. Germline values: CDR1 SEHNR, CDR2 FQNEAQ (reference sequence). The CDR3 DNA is TGTGCCAGCAGCCCCCTAGCGCGGGTCTACGAGCAGTACTTC. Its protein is CASSPLARVYEQYF.

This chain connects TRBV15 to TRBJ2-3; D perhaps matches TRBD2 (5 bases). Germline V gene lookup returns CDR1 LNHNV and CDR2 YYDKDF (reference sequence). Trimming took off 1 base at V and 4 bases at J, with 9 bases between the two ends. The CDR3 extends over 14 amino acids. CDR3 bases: TGTGCCACCAGCAGAGGAGGGTCGGCAGATACGCAGTATTTT. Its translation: CATSRGGSADTQYF.